This TCR beta chain was documented in a study of spatial heterogeneity in lung cancer. Study-wide results and limits: Alpha chains reached an estimated coverage of about 7.2% of tumor T cells, and beta chains 13% to 15%. Mutation tallies in tumors tracked expanded intratumoral alpha and beta TCR counts. When ubiquitous and regional expanded TCRs were counted, their numbers tracked ubiquitous and regional nonsynonymous mutations, respectively.

This sample's time point: sample taken at primary tumor resection. A total of around 67 untreated early-stage non-small cell lung cancer patients served as donors. Without sorting, whole RNA was sequenced from tumor, nontumor lung or frozen PBMC. One entry per CDR3 protein, called by TCRdb with MiXCR from the 5' RACE reads. The sample has approximately 17,000 distinct CDR3 sequences, more than 6.5% seen once. This clonotype was observed at least ten times. The antigen remains unidentified. The clonotype comes from a male donor with early-stage non-small cell lung cancer. Sequenced material: lung tumor tissue, taken at surgery.

The CDR3 DNA is TGTGCCAGCAGTTTAGAGGAGAATTCACCCCTCCACTTT. It yields the protein CASSLEENSPLHF. The rearrangement links TRBV12-3 or TRBV12-4 to TRBJ1-6; D unresolved. The CDR3 totals 13 residues. V was cut by 1 base and J by 7 bases, with 5 bases left in between.